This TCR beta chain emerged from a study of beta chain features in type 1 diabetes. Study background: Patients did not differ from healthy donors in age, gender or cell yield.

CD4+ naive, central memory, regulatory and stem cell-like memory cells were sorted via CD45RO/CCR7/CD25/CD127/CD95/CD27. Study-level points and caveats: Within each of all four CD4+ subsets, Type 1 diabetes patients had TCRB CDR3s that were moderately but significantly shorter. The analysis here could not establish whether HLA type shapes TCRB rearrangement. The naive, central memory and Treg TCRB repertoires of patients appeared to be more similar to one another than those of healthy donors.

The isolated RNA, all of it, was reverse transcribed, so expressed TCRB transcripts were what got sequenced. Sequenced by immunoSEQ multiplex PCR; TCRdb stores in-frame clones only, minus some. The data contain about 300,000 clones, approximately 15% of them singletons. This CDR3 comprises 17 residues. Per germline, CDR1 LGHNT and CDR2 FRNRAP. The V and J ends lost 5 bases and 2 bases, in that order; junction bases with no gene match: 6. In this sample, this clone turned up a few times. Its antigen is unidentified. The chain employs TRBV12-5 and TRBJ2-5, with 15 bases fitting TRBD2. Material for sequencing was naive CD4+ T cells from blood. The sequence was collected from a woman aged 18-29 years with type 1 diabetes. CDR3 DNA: TGTGCTAGTGGTCCGGGACTAGCGGGAGGATTGCAAGAGACCCAGTACTTC. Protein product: CASGPGLAGGLQETQYF. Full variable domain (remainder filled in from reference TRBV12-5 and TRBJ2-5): DARVTQTPRHKVTEMGQEVTMRCQPILGHNTVFWYRQTMMQGLELLAYFRNRAPLDDSGMPKDRFSAEMPDATLATLKIQPSEPRDSAVYFCASGPGLAGGLQETQYFGPGTRLLVL.